These 7 T cell receptor beta chains came from one sample sequenced in a study of control samples from healthy donors and cancer patients. Assay: immunoSEQ multiplex PCR; the TCRdb copy retains only in-frame clones and omits some. The data contain 95,000 to 150,000 clones, around nine tenths of them singletons. Sequences were obtained from blood. All receptors derive from a man younger than 45 in good health.

V is TRBV19 and J is TRBJ1-1, with no clear D. Looked up from germline, CDR1 is LNHDA and CDR2 is SQIVND (reference sequence). This CDR3 spans 15 amino acids. Trimming stripped 3 bases from V and 2 bases from J, with 13 bases between. Here the CDR3 reads CASSMRATFNTEAFF. CDR3 DNA sequence: TGTGCCAGTAGTATGAGGGCTACTTTTAACACTGAAGCTTTCTTT.

Points on this clone: The same CDR3 arises from other DNA sequences in this sample as well. The chain employs TRBV3-1 (or the pseudogene TRBV3-2) and TRBJ1-2; D is possibly TRBD1 (5 bases). This CDR3 region has 14 residues. Germline V gives CDR1 LGHDT, CDR2 YNNKEL (reference sequence). V was shortened by 3 bases and J by 5 bases, with 13 bases between the two germline ends. CDR3 sequence (DNA): TGTGCCAGCAGCCAGGGAAGGACATTTTATGGCTACACCTTC. Translated: CASSQGRTFYGYTF.

This chain connects TRBV19 to TRBJ2-3; 9 positions agree with TRBD1. Germline CDR1 reads LNHDA; CDR2 reads SQIVND (reference sequence). There are 14 residues in the CDR3. The V segment lost 6 bases and the J segment 5 bases; nucleotides outside the gene matches: 6. The CDR3 sequence is CASSHRDREDTQYF. CDR3 sequence (DNA): TGTGCCAGTAGCCACCGGGACAGGGAAGATACGCAGTATTTT.

The rearrangement joins TRBV19 to TRBJ1-1, with no clear D. Germline V gene sequence: CDR1 LNHDA, CDR2 SQIVND (reference sequence). CDR3 length equals 15 residues. Trimming left V 3 bases short and J 4 bases short, with 15 bases between. CDR3 in amino acids: CASSMLPFSGTEAFF. The CDR3 DNA reads as TGTGCCAGTAGTATGTTACCCTTTTCGGGCACTGAAGCTTTCTTT.

As DNA, the CDR3 is TGTGCCAGCAGCCAAGTCAGGACTGGAAACACCATATATTTT. It yields the protein CASSQVRTGNTIYF. The V and J genes are TRBV3-1 (or the pseudogene TRBV3-2) and TRBJ1-3; D not resolved. The CDR3 is 14 residues long. V gave up 1 base and J gave up 2 bases, with 6 bases separating them. The germline V gene encodes CDR1 LGHDT and CDR2 YNNKEL (reference sequence).

V usage is TRBV7-3 and J usage is TRBJ1-2, with TRBD1 matching over 7 bases. Germline V gene lookup returns CDR1 SGHTA and CDR2 FQGTGA. J gave up 8 bases and V 5 bases, and 8 bases lay outside the gene matches. The CDR3 totals 13 residues. CDR3 protein: CASSPKAGGGYTF. In DNA form, the CDR3 reads TGTGCCAGCAGCCCCAAAGCAGGGGGAGGCTACACCTTC.

The chain combines TRBV5-1 with TRBJ2-5; 7 bases line up with TRBD1. CDR1 and CDR2 from the germline V gene are SGHRS and YFSETQ. The CDR3 runs to 16 residues. After removal of 0 bases from V and 4 bases from J, the junction contained 9 bases not matched to a gene. CDR3 nucleotides: TGCGCCAGCAGCTTGGCCCTAGCCCAGGGGGTAGAGACCCAGTACTTC. This sequence encodes CASSLALAQGVETQYF.